This T cell receptor beta chain was obtained from a study of response to subunit inactivated influenza vaccine. TCRdb analysed the RT-PCR reads with MiXCR anew, one entry per CDR3 protein. In the table there are about half a million distinct CDR3 sequences, about 10% of which are singletons. This clonotype showed up just a few times. The antigen is undetermined. With V trimmed by 4 bases and J by 4 bases, 5 bases remained unmatched. Per germline, CDR1 LNHNV and CDR2 YYDKDF (reference sequence). The CDR3 length is 14 residues. Study-level findings and limits: Seasonal influenza vaccination, on each occasion, was suggested by the authors to recruit few new T cells.

This sequence joins TRBV15 and TRBJ2-7; 9 nucleotides align to TRBD1. The specimen was PBMCs from blood, collected roughly 48 days after vaccination. This TCR was sampled from a man aged 45 to 65 who received an inactivated influenza vaccine. CDR3 sequence (DNA): TGTGCCACCAGCATCCGGGACAGGGAATACGAGCAGTACTTC. Amino acid sequence: CATSIRDREYEQYF.